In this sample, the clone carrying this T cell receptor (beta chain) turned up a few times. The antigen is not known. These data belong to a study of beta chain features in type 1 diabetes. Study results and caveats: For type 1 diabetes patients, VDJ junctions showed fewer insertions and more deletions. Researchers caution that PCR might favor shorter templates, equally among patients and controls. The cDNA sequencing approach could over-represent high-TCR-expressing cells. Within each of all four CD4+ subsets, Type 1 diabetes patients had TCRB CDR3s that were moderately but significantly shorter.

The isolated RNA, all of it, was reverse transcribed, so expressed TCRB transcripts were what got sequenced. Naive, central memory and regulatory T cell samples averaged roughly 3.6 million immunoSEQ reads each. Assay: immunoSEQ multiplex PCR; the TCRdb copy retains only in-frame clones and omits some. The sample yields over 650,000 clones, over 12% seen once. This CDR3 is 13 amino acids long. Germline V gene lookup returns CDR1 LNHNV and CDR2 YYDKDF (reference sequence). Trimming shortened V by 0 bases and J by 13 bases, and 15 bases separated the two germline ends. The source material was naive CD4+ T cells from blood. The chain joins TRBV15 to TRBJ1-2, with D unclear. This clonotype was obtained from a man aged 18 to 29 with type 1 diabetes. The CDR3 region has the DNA TGTGCCACCAGCAGAGATGCCCTCCGTTGGGGCACCTTC. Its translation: CATSRDALRWGTF.